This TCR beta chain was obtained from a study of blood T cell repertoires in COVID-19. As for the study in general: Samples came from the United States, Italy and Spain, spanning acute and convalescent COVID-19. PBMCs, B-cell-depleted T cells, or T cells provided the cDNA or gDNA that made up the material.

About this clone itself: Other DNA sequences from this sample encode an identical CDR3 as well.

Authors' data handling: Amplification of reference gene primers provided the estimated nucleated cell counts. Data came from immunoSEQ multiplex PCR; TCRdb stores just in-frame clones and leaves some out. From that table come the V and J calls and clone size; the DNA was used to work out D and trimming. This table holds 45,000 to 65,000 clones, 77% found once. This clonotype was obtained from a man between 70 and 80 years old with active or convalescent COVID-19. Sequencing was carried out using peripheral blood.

The DNA of the CDR3 is TGTGCCAGCAGGGTTGGGGGGTACACAGATACGCAGTATTTT. Its protein product is CASRVGGYTDTQYF. This chain connects TRBV5-5 to TRBJ2-3; D might be TRBD2 (6 bases). The germline V gene encodes CDR1 SGHKS and CDR2 YYEKEE (reference sequence). V was cut by 5 bases and J by 2 bases, with 12 bases left in between. This CDR3 contains 14 residues.